The 2 T cell receptor beta chains below come from one sample, sequenced in a study of cytotoxic CD8 clonotypes in ibrutinib-treated CLL. The assay was immunoSEQ multiplex PCR, and TCRdb's table has in-frame clones only and misses some. This table has about 50,000 clones, roughly 85% appearing once. The input for sequencing was PBMCs, taken after 24 months of ibrutinib treatment. The receptor set was obtained from a human donor with chronic lymphocytic leukemia.

This clone was counted once. The genes are TRBV18 and TRBJ1-1; D gene uncertain. CDR1 KGHSH and CDR2 LQKENI come from the germline V gene. V lost 0 bases, J lost 0 bases, and 8 bases lay in between. CDR3 length equals 15 residues. CDR3 amino acids: CASSPPSSLNTEAFF. The CDR3 region has the DNA TGTGCCAGCTCACCACCGTCCAGCTTGAACACTGAAGCTTTCTTT. Combining the CDR3 with reference TRBV18 and TRBJ1-1 gives the whole variable domain NAGVMQNPRHLVRRRGQEARLRCSPMKGHSHVYWYRQLPEEGLKFMVYLQKENIIDESGMPKERFSAEFPKEGPSILRIQQVVRGDSAAYFCASSPPSSLNTEAFFGQGTRLTVV.

This clone appeared a single time. The chain is built from TRBV30 and TRBJ2-4, with a weak D call TRBD1 (6 bases). Trimming stripped 5 bases from V and 9 bases from J, with 11 bases between. CDR1 and CDR2 (germline): GTSNPN, SVGIG (reference sequence). This CDR3 comprises 11 residues. Here the CDR3 DNA reads TGTGCCTGGGGGGTAGGGGGCATTCAGTACTTC. It is translated as CAWGVGGIQYF. Full variable domain (missing parts from reference TRBV30 and TRBJ2-4): SQTIHQWPATLVQPVGSPLSLECTVEGTSNPNLYWYRQAAGRGLQLLFYSVGIGQISSEVPQNLSASRPQDRQFILSSKKLLLSDSGFYLCAWGVGGIQYFGAGTRLSVL.